These T cell receptor beta chains were read from a single sample in a study of T-cell reconstitution after alpha-beta-depleted transplantation in children. TCRdb re-called the PCR reads with MiXCR, one entry per CDR3 protein. The table includes roughly 66,000 distinct CDR3 sequences, approximately 5% detected once. The sample in question was PBMCs, mostly from graft donor cells, obtained 180 days after TCRalphabeta/CD19-depleted stem cell transplant. The receptors originated from a boy under two years old who had a stem cell transplant for acute myeloid leukemia, so the T cells may come from the graft donor. Both conserved end residues are part of each CDR3. Fields, in order: V gene, clone size, J gene, D gene, CDR3 DNA, CDR3 protein. A D gene is named only where the DNA matches it firmly. Size is omitted from some rows. Given values are once, few, many or a class for expanded clones.

V: TRBV6-2/TRBV6-3; size: NA; J: TRBJ1-4; D: NA; DNA: TGTGCCAGCAGTTATTTCGGGCCCTCAGGAAGGGGAAAACTGTTTTTT; CDR3: CASSYFGPSGRGKLFF
V: TRBV20-1; size: many; J: TRBJ1-1; D: NA; DNA: TGCAGATTCGGATTGAACACTGAAGCTTTCTTT; CDR3: CRFGLNTEAFF
V: TRBV29-1; size: many; J: TRBJ2-3; D: TRBD2; DNA: TGCAGCGTCACCTTTCGGGGGGGTAGCACAGATACGCAGTATTTT; CDR3: CSVTFRGGSTDTQYF
V: TRBV25-1; size: many; J: TRBJ2-5; D: NA; DNA: TGTGCCAGCAGTGGGAGTCCCATTTTGACCCAGTACTTC; CDR3: CASSGSPILTQYF
V: TRBV11-3; size: many; J: TRBJ2-1; D: TRBD1; DNA: TGTGCCAGCAGCTCTCCGGGACAGGGAAAAGAGCAGTTCTTC; CDR3: CASSSPGQGKEQFF
V: TRBV7-2; size: NA; J: TRBJ2-7; D: TRBD1; DNA: TGTGCCAGCAGCATCTGGACAGGGGGCCCCTACGAGCAGTACTTC; CDR3: CASSIWTGGPYEQYF
V: TRBV6-1; size: many; J: TRBJ1-2; D: NA; DNA: TGTGCCAGCAGGGATTTAAGGCTCCCTAACTATGGCTACACCTTC; CDR3: CASRDLRLPNYGYTF
V: TRBV6-5; size: many; J: TRBJ2-7; D: NA; DNA: TGTGCCAGCAACAGGGCGGGCTCCTACGAGCAGTACTTC; CDR3: CASNRAGSYEQYF
V: TRBV28; size: many; J: TRBJ2-2; D: TRBD1; DNA: TGTGCCAGCAGGAACACAGGGGCGAACACCGGGGAGCTGTTTTTT; CDR3: CASRNTGANTGELFF
V: TRBV27; size: many; J: TRBJ1-6; D: NA; DNA: TGTGCCAGCAATCGGCAGGGGTTGGTTAATTCACCCCTCCACTTT; CDR3: CASNRQGLVNSPLHF
V: TRBV18; size: many; J: TRBJ2-1; D: NA; DNA: TGTGCCAGCTCACCATGGACCTCCAATGAGCAGTTCTTC; CDR3: CASSPWTSNEQFF
V: TRBV28; size: many; J: TRBJ1-4; D: NA; DNA: TGTGCCAGCAGTCCCCTGGACAGTCGAAATGAAAAACTGTTTTTT; CDR3: CASSPLDSRNEKLFF
V: TRBV20-1; size: NA; J: TRBJ2-7; D: TRBD2; DNA: TGCAGTGCTCTCTCACCGGGGGGGAATAGCGGGGGGGCCTACGAGCAGTACTTC; CDR3: CSALSPGGNSGGAYEQYF
V: TRBV7-9; size: many; J: TRBJ1-4; D: NA; DNA: TGTGCCAGCAGCCCTGACTTCGCAACTAATGAAAAACTGTTTTTT; CDR3: CASSPDFATNEKLFF
V: TRBV7-2; size: many; J: TRBJ2-7; D: NA; DNA: TGTGCCAGCAGCTTGGGCAGGGTTGGGACCTACGAGCAGTACTTC; CDR3: CASSLGRVGTYEQYF
V: TRBV7-6; size: many; J: TRBJ1-6; D: NA; DNA: TGTGCCAGCAGCTTCGGGGATGATTATTCACCCCTCCACTTT; CDR3: CASSFGDDYSPLHF
V: TRBV20-1; size: many; J: TRBJ2-7; D: TRBD1; DNA: TGCAGTGCTACACGGGACAGGGCTCCCTACGAGCAGTACTTC; CDR3: CSATRDRAPYEQYF
V: TRBV5-1; size: many; J: TRBJ2-1; D: NA; DNA: TGCGCCAGCAGCTTGAACTGGGATGAGCAGTTCTTC; CDR3: CASSLNWDEQFF
V: TRBV29-1; size: many; J: TRBJ2-3; D: NA; DNA: TGCAGCGTTGAGAATCTTCCCGGGGATACGCAGTATTTT; CDR3: CSVENLPGDTQYF
V: TRBV12-3/TRBV12-4; size: many; J: TRBJ2-1; D: TRBD2; DNA: TGTGCCAGCAGTTTCGGCGGGGGGACCTACAATGAGCAGTTCTTC; CDR3: CASSFGGGTYNEQFF
V: TRBV6-2/TRBV6-3; size: many; J: TRBJ2-5; D: NA; DNA: TGTGCCAGCAGTTATGGCCAGGCCAAGGAGACCCAGTACTTC; CDR3: CASSYGQAKETQYF
V: TRBV5-1; size: many; J: TRBJ1-6; D: NA; DNA: TGCGCCAGCAGCCAGGCAGGGTCCGATTCACCCCTCCACTTT; CDR3: CASSQAGSDSPLHF
V: TRBV10-2; size: many; J: TRBJ1-4; D: NA; DNA: TGCGCCAGCCGCCCGGGACCCGTACGTGGGCAACTGTTTTTT; CDR3: CASRPGPVRGQLFF
V: TRBV28; size: many; J: TRBJ2-1; D: TRBD2; DNA: TGTGCCAGCAAAACGACTAGCCGTAATTACCATGAGCAGTTCTTC; CDR3: CASKTTSRNYHEQFF
V: TRBV9; size: many; J: TRBJ1-1; D: NA; DNA: TGTGCCAGCAGCGGGGGCTTCAACACTGAAGCTTTCTTT; CDR3: CASSGGFNTEAFF
V: TRBV24-1; size: many; J: TRBJ2-7; D: TRBD1; DNA: TGTGCCACCAGTGATGCGACAGGGCCCCTCCACGAGCAGTACTTC; CDR3: CATSDATGPLHEQYF
V: TRBV20-1; size: many; J: TRBJ1-2; D: TRBD1; DNA: TGCAGTGCTTGGCTCCGGACAGGGAACTATGGCTACACCTTC; CDR3: CSAWLRTGNYGYTF
V: TRBV9; size: many; J: TRBJ2-6; D: NA; DNA: TGTGCCAGCAGCCCCCTGGACGGGGACGCCAACGTCCTGACTTTC; CDR3: CASSPLDGDANVLTF
V: TRBV29-1; size: many; J: TRBJ2-5; D: TRBD1; DNA: TGCAGCGTTGCAGGGGGCCTGGAGACCCAGTACTTC; CDR3: CSVAGGLETQYF
V: TRBV6-5; size: many; J: TRBJ1-5; D: TRBD1; DNA: TGTGCCAGCAGTTACGGTCAGGGGGCATATCAGCCCCAGCATTTT; CDR3: CASSYGQGAYQPQHF
V: TRBV7-8; size: NA; J: TRBJ1-1; D: NA; DNA: TGTGCCAGCAGCCCCAGGCCGGCTCTGAACACTGAAGCTTTCTTT; CDR3: CASSPRPALNTEAFF
V: TRBV20-1; size: many; J: TRBJ2-2; D: NA; DNA: TGCAGTGCTCAACAGGGTGCCACCGGGGAGCTGTTTTTT; CDR3: CSAQQGATGELFF
V: TRBV12-3/TRBV12-4; size: many; J: TRBJ2-7; D: NA; DNA: TGTGCCAGCAGCCTGACAGGCCCCACCTACGAGCAGTACTTC; CDR3: CASSLTGPTYEQYF
V: TRBV28; size: many; J: TRBJ2-3; D: NA; DNA: TGTGCCAGCAGGGTGAACACAGATACGCAGTATTTT; CDR3: CASRVNTDTQYF
V: TRBV4-3; size: NA; J: TRBJ2-3; D: NA; DNA: TGCGCCAGCAGCCAAGACCTGAACTCGGTCACAGATACGCAGTATTTT; CDR3: CASSQDLNSVTDTQYF
V: TRBV11-3; size: many; J: TRBJ2-2; D: NA; DNA: TGTGCCAGCAGCCCTTTGGAGGGGTACACCGGGGAGCTGTTTTTT; CDR3: CASSPLEGYTGELFF
V: TRBV20-1; size: many; J: TRBJ2-7; D: TRBD2; DNA: TGCAGTGCTAGAGACGGGACTAGCACTTACGGCGAGCAGTACTTC; CDR3: CSARDGTSTYGEQYF
V: TRBV3-1; size: many; J: TRBJ2-5; D: NA; DNA: TGTGCCAGCAGCCAAGACTGGGTCCAAGAGACCCAGTACTTC; CDR3: CASSQDWVQETQYF
V: TRBV12-3/TRBV12-4; size: many; J: TRBJ2-3; D: TRBD1; DNA: TGTGCCAGCAGTAGGGGACAGAGGACAGATACGCAGTATTTT; CDR3: CASSRGQRTDTQYF
V: TRBV6-5; size: many; J: TRBJ2-7; D: TRBD2; DNA: TGTGCCAGTACCAGGGGACTAGAAGACCACGAGCAGTACTTC; CDR3: CASTRGLEDHEQYF